A selection of T cell receptor beta chains follows, all from one sample in a study of CD8 T cells in Susac syndrome. TCRdb re-derived calls from the immunoSEQ multiplex PCR reads in MiXCR, one entry per CDR3 protein. The sample includes some 400,000 distinct CDR3 sequences, more than 80% of them seen just once. The sample taken for sequencing was CD8+ T cells from PBMCs. The receptors were gathered from a human donor with multiple sclerosis. The CDR3 runs from the conserved cysteine through the conserved F or W. The D gene is left open where the match is weak. Expanded clones are given a class, and other clones once, few, many or no size at all.

J gene: TRBJ2-1; V gene: TRBV27; D gene: .; clone size: .; CDR3 protein: CASSAGLGEQFF; CDR3 DNA: TGTGCCAGCAGTGCCGGACTGGGCGAGCAGTTCTTC
J gene: TRBJ2-7; V gene: TRBV9; D gene: TRBD1; clone size: .; CDR3 protein: CASSVDRDHEQYF; CDR3 DNA: TGTGCCAGCAGCGTGGACAGGGACCACGAGCAGTACTTC
J gene: TRBJ2-3; V gene: TRBV12-5; D gene: .; clone size: .; CDR3 protein: CASGFSPGSGDTQYF; CDR3 DNA: TGTGCTAGTGGTTTTTCCCCGGGATCTGGAGATACGCAGTATTTT
J gene: TRBJ2-3; V gene: TRBV6-2/TRBV6-3; D gene: TRBD2; clone size: .; CDR3 protein: CASSPAGGQLDTQYF; CDR3 DNA: TGTGCCAGCAGTCCCGCGGGAGGCCAGCTAGATACGCAGTATTTT
J gene: TRBJ1-5; V gene: TRBV12-3/TRBV12-4; D gene: .; clone size: .; CDR3 protein: CASSISGYSNQPQHF; CDR3 DNA: TGTGCCAGCAGTATTAGCGGCTATAGCAATCAGCCCCAGCATTTT
J gene: TRBJ2-5; V gene: TRBV6-1; D gene: TRBD1; clone size: .; CDR3 protein: CASSESSRDRGEETQYF; CDR3 DNA: TGTGCCAGCAGTGAATCATCCCGGGACAGGGGGGAAGAGACCCAGTACTTC
J gene: TRBJ2-1; V gene: TRBV20-1; D gene: TRBD2; clone size: .; CDR3 protein: CSAIPREGGYNEQFF; CDR3 DNA: TGCAGTGCAATCCCGCGGGAGGGGGGGTACAATGAGCAGTTCTTC
J gene: TRBJ2-3; V gene: TRBV19; D gene: .; clone size: .; CDR3 protein: CASNGGAGFAPRDTQYF; CDR3 DNA: TGTGCCAGTAACGGAGGGGCTGGTTTCGCTCCTCGAGATACGCAGTATTTT
J gene: TRBJ2-7; V gene: TRBV6-6; D gene: .; clone size: few; CDR3 protein: CASSYEGDSYEQYF; CDR3 DNA: TGTGCCAGCAGTTACGAGGGAGACTCCTACGAGCAGTACTTC
J gene: TRBJ2-7; V gene: TRBV7-9; D gene: .; clone size: many; CDR3 protein: CASSLGNEQYF; CDR3 DNA: TGTGCCAGTAGTCTGGGGAACGAGCAGTACTTC
J gene: TRBJ2-5; V gene: TRBV9; D gene: .; clone size: .; CDR3 protein: CASSVDVKRQETQYF; CDR3 DNA: TGTGCCAGCAGCGTAGATGTGAAAAGGCAAGAGACCCAGTACTTC
J gene: TRBJ2-1; V gene: TRBV12-5; D gene: TRBD2; clone size: .; CDR3 protein: CASGLTSGGADNEQFF; CDR3 DNA: TGTGCTAGTGGTTTGACCAGCGGGGGGGCCGACAATGAGCAGTTCTTC
J gene: TRBJ2-7; V gene: TRBV2; D gene: TRBD1; clone size: .; CDR3 protein: CASSVRDSPRGEQYF; CDR3 DNA: TGTGCCAGCAGTGTTAGGGACAGCCCCCGGGGCGAGCAGTACTTC
J gene: TRBJ2-7; V gene: TRBV27; D gene: .; clone size: .; CDR3 protein: CASSQGPTYEQYF; CDR3 DNA: TGTGCCAGCAGCCAGGGACCGACCTACGAGCAGTACTTC
J gene: TRBJ2-5; V gene: TRBV12-3/TRBV12-4; D gene: .; clone size: once; CDR3 protein: CASSFSVETQYF; CDR3 DNA: TGTGCCAGCAGTTTCAGTGTGGAGACCCAGTACTTC
J gene: TRBJ2-7; V gene: TRBV9; D gene: .; clone size: .; CDR3 protein: CASSDGAFYEQYF; CDR3 DNA: TGTGCCAGCAGCGACGGAGCTTTCTACGAGCAGTACTTC
J gene: TRBJ2-3; V gene: TRBV5-4; D gene: TRBD2; clone size: .; CDR3 protein: CASSRSYSGAITDTQYF; CDR3 DNA: TGTGCCAGCAGCCGATCCTATAGCGGGGCTATCACAGATACGCAGTATTTT
J gene: TRBJ1-5; V gene: TRBV5-6; D gene: TRBD1; clone size: .; CDR3 protein: CASSSRQGHQPQHF; CDR3 DNA: TGTGCCAGCAGCTCCCGACAGGGACATCAGCCCCAGCATTTT
J gene: TRBJ2-7; V gene: TRBV6-1; D gene: TRBD1; clone size: .; CDR3 protein: CASNSRGSYEQYF; CDR3 DNA: TGTGCCAGCAACTCCAGGGGGAGTTACGAGCAGTACTTC
J gene: TRBJ2-3; V gene: TRBV5-6; D gene: TRBD2; clone size: .; CDR3 protein: CASSIGLAGTDTQYF; CDR3 DNA: TGTGCCAGCAGCATCGGACTAGCGGGTACAGATACGCAGTATTTT
J gene: TRBJ1-4; V gene: TRBV27; D gene: TRBD1; clone size: .; CDR3 protein: CASSLSGQGASEKLFF; CDR3 DNA: TGTGCCAGCAGTTTATCGGGGCAGGGGGCTTCCGAAAAACTGTTTTTT
J gene: TRBJ2-7; V gene: TRBV20-1; D gene: TRBD1; clone size: once; CDR3 protein: CSARDNDPDRGTHEQYF; CDR3 DNA: TGCAGTGCTAGAGATAATGATCCTGACAGGGGGACACACGAGCAGTACTTC
J gene: TRBJ2-1; V gene: TRBV28; D gene: .; clone size: .; CDR3 protein: CASRRDSSYNEQFF; CDR3 DNA: TGTGCCAGCAGACGGGATAGTTCCTACAATGAGCAGTTCTTC
J gene: TRBJ2-2; V gene: TRBV28; D gene: TRBD2; clone size: .; CDR3 protein: CVSSPGLAGVMSGELFF; CDR3 DNA: TGTGTCAGCAGTCCGGGACTAGCGGGAGTCATGAGTGGGGAGCTGTTTTTT
J gene: TRBJ2-6; V gene: TRBV27; D gene: .; clone size: .; CDR3 protein: CASSLATSGANVLTF; CDR3 DNA: TGTGCCAGCAGTTTAGCTACCTCTGGGGCCAACGTCCTGACTTTC
J gene: TRBJ1-1; V gene: TRBV29-1; D gene: .; clone size: .; CDR3 protein: CSVGDRLNTEAFF; CDR3 DNA: TGCAGCGTTGGAGACAGGCTGAACACTGAAGCTTTCTTT
J gene: TRBJ1-1; V gene: TRBV15; D gene: .; clone size: .; CDR3 protein: CATSDRGSEAFF; CDR3 DNA: TGTGCCACCAGCGACAGAGGGTCTGAAGCTTTCTTT